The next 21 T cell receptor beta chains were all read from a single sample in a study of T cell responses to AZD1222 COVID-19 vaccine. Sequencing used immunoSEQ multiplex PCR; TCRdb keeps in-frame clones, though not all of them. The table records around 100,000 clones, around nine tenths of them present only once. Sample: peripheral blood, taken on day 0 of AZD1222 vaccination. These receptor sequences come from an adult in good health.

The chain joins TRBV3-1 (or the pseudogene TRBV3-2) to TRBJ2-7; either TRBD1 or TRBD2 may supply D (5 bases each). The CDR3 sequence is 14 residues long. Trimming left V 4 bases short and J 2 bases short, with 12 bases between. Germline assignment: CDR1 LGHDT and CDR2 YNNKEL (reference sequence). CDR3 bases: TGTGCCAGCAGCCCGGGGACCTCTACCTACGAGCAGTACTTC. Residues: CASSPGTSTYEQYF.

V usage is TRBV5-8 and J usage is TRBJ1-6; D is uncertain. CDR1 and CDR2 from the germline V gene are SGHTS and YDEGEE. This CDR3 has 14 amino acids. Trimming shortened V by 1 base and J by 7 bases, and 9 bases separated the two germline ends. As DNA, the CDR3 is TGTGCCAGCAGCTTGCGGCAGCCGAATTCACCCCTCCACTTT. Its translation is CASSLRQPNSPLHF.

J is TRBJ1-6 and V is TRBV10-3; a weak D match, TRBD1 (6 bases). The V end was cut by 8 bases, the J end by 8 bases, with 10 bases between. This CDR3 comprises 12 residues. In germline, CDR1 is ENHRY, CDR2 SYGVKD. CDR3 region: CAIGTMDSPLHF. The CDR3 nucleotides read TGTGCCATCGGGACAATGGATTCACCCCTCCACTTT.

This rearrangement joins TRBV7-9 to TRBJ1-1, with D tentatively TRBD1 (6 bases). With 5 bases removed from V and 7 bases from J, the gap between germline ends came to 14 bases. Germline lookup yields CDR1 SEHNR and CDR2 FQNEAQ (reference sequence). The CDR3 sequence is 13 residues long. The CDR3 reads CASSPGTPNEAFF. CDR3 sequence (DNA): TGTGCCAGCAGCCCAGGGACACCTAATGAAGCTTTCTTT.

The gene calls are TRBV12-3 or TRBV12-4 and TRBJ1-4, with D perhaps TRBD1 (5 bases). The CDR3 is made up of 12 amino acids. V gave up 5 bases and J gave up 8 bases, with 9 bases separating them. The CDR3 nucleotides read TGTGCCAGCAGTGTAAGACAGGAAAAACTGTTTTTT. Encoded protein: CASSVRQEKLFF.

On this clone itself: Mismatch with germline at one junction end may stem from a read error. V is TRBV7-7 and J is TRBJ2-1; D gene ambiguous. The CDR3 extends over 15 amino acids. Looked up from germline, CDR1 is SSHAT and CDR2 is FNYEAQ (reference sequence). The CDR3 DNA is TGTGCTAGCAGCTTAGACCAAAGCTCCTACAATGAGCAGTTCTTC. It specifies CASSLDQSSYNEQFF.

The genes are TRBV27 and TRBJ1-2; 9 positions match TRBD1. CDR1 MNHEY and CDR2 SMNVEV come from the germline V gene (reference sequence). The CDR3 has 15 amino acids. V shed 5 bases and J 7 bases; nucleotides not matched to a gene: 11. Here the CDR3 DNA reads TGTGCCAGCAGTCCCCGGACAGGGGCGTCGAGTGGCTACACCTTC. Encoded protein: CASSPRTGASSGYTF.

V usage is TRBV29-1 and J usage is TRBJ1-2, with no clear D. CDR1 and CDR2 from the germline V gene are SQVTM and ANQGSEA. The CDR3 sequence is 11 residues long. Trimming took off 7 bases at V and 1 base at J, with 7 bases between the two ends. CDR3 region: CSGYINYGYTF. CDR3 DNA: TGCAGCGGGTATATTAACTATGGCTACACCTTC.

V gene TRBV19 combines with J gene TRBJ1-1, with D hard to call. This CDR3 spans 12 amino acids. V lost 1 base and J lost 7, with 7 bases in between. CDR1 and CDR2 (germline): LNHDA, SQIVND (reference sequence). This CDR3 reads CASSIAADEAFF. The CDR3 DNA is TGTGCCAGTAGTATAGCGGCAGATGAAGCTTTCTTT. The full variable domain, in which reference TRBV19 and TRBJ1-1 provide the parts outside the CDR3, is DGGITQSPKYLFRKEGQNVTLSCEQNLNHDAMYWYRQDPGQGLRLIYYSQIVNDFQKGDIAEGYSVSREKKESFPLTVTSAQKNPTAFYLCASSIAADEAFFGQGTRLTVV.

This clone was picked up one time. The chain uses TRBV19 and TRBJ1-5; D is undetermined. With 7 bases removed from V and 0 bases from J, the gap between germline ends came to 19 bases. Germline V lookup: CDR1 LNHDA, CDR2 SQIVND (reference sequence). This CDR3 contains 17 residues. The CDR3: CASTEIQDSYSNQPQHF. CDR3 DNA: TGTGCCAGTACGGAAATTCAGGATTCCTATAGCAATCAGCCCCAGCATTTT.

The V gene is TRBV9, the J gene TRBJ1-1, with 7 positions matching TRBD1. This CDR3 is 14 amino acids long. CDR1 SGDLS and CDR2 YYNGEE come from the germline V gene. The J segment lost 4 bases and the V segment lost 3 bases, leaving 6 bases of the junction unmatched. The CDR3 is CASSEKQGSTEAFF. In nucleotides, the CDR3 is TGTGCCAGCAGCGAAAAACAGGGGAGCACTGAAGCTTTCTTT.

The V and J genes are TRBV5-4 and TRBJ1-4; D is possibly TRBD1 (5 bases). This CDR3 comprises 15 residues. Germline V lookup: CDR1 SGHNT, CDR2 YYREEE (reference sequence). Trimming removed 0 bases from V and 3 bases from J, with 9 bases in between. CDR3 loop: CASSLGGASNEKLFF. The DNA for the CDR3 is TGTGCCAGCAGCTTGGGGGGCGCCTCTAATGAAAAACTGTTTTTT.

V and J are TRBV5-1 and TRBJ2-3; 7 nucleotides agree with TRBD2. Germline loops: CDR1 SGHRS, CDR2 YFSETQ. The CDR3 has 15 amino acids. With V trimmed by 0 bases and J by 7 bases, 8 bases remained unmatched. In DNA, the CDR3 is TGCGCCAGCAGCTTGGGGGGCGCTAGCGGATATACGCAGTATTTT. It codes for CASSLGGASGYTQYF.

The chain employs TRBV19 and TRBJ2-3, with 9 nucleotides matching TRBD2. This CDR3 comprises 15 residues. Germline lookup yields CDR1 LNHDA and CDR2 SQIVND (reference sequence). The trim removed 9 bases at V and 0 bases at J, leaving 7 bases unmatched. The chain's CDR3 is CASSATSGSTDTQYF. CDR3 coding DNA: TGTGCCAGCAGCGCGACTAGCGGAAGCACAGATACGCAGTATTTT.

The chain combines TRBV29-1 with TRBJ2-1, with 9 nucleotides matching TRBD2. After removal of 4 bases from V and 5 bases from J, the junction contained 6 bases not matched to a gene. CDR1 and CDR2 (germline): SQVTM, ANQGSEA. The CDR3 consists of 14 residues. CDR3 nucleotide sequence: TGCAGCGTTGTAGGGGCTAGCGGGAACAATGAGCAGTTCTTC. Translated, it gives CSVVGASGNNEQFF.

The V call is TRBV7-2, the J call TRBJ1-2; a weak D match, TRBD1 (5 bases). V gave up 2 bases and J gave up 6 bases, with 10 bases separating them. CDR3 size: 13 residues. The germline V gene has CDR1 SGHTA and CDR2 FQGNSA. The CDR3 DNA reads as TGTGCCAGCAGCTTACAGGGTGGGGATGGCTACACCTTC. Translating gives CASSLQGGDGYTF. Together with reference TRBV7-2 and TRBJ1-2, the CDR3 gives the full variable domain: GAGVSQSPSNKVTEKGKDVELRCDPISGHTALYWYRQSLGQGLEFLIYFQGNSAPDKSGLPSDRFSAERTGGSVSTLTIQRTQQEDSAVYLCASSLQGGDGYTFGSGTRLTVV.

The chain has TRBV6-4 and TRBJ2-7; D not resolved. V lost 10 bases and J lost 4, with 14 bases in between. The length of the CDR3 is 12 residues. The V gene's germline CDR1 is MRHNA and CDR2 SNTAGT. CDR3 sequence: CANQTVSYEQYF. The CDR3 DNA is TGTGCCAACCAAACTGTGTCATACGAGCAGTACTTC.

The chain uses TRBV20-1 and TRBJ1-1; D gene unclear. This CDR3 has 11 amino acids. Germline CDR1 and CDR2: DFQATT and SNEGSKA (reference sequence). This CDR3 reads CSPVSNTEAFF. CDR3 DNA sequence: TGCAGCCCTGTCTCAAACACTGAAGCTTTCTTT.

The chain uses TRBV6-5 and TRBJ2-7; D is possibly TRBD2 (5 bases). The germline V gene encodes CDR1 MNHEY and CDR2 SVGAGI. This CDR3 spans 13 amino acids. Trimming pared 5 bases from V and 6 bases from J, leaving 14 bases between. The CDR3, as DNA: TGTGCCAGCAGTAATACCCTAGCTTCCGAGCAGTACTTC. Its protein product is CASSNTLASEQYF.

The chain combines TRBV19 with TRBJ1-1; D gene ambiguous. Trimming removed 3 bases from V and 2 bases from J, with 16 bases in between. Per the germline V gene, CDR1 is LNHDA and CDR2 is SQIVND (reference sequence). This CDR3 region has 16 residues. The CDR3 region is CASSMIPLRLNTEAFF. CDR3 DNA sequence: TGTGCCAGTAGTATGATTCCCTTGCGCTTAAACACTGAAGCTTTCTTT.

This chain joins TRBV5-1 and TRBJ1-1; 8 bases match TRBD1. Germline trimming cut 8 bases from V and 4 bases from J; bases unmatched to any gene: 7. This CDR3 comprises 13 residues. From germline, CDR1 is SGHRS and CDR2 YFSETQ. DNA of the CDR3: TGCGCCAGTCAGACAGGGGTAACCACTGAAGCTTTCTTT. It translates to CASQTGVTTEAFF.